The rows below give T cell receptor beta chains drawn from one sample of a study of cytomegalovirus exposure and HLA in healthy donors. Sequencing used immunoSEQ multiplex PCR; TCRdb keeps in-frame clones, though not all of them. The table records tens of thousands of clones, roughly 95% of them present only once. Sequenced sample: PBMCs. The receptors originated from a man younger than 35 in good health and CMV-seronegative. Both conserved end residues are part of each CDR3. A D gene is named only where the DNA matches it firmly. The listing skips clone size in some rows; elsewhere it reads once, few, many or a size class.

v_call	clone_size	j_call	d_call	cdr3_aa	cdr3_nt
TRBV27	-	TRBJ2-2	TRBD2	CASSLRGGGAANTGELFF	TGTGCCAGCAGTTTAAGGGGCGGGGGGGCCGCGAACACCGGGGAGCTGTTTTTT
TRBV5-1	-	TRBJ1-1	TRBD1	CASSLIQGDTEAFF	TGCGCCAGCAGCTTGATTCAGGGGGACACTGAAGCTTTCTTT
TRBV7-8	-	TRBJ2-1	TRBD2	CASSTQRGGAYEQFF	TGTGCCAGCAGCACCCAGCGGGGGGGAGCCTATGAGCAGTTCTTC
TRBV28	-	TRBJ2-5	TRBD2	CASSQGLAGETQYF	TGTGCCAGCAGCCAGGGACTAGCGGGAGAGACCCAGTACTTC
TRBV7-9	-	TRBJ2-5	-	CASSPLPGDSTETQYF	TGTGCCAGCAGCCCGCTCCCCGGGGACTCGACAGAGACCCAGTACTTC
TRBV19	-	TRBJ1-1	-	CASSIVTGGNTEAFF	TGTGCCAGTAGTATAGTGACAGGTGGGAACACTGAAGCTTTCTTT
TRBV15	-	TRBJ1-2	TRBD1	CATSSSKSPGQGWAYGYTF	TGTGCCACCAGCAGTTCGAAAAGTCCGGGACAGGGTTGGGCCTATGGCTACACCTTC
TRBV7-6	-	TRBJ2-1	-	CASSLGLTSRTLRWNEQFF	TGTGCCAGCAGCTTAGGGCTAACTAGCCGGACCCTAAGATGGAATGAGCAGTTCTTC
TRBV7-8	-	TRBJ2-3	TRBD2	CASSLFLGGSTDTQYF	TGTGCCAGCAGCTTATTTCTGGGGGGGAGCACAGATACGCAGTATTTT
TRBV18	-	TRBJ1-5	-	CASSPFSTDSNQPQHF	TGTGCCAGCTCACCATTTTCGACGGACAGTAATCAGCCCCAGCATTTT
TRBV19	-	TRBJ1-5	TRBD1	CASSIDGQGAMGSIWSNQPQHF	TGTGCCAGTAGTATAGATGGACAGGGGGCGATGGGTTCCATTTGGAGCAATCAGCCCCAGCATTTT
TRBV6-1	once	TRBJ1-1	-	CASSVRRGNTEAFF	TGTGCCAGCAGCGTCCGTAGGGGGAACACTGAAGCTTTCTTT
TRBV5-1	-	TRBJ2-7	-	CASSWDAFRGESYEQYF	TGCGCCAGCAGCTGGGACGCCTTCAGGGGCGAGTCCTACGAGCAGTACTTC
TRBV2	-	TRBJ1-3	-	CASLENAASGNTIYF	TGTGCCAGCCTGGAGAATGCGGCCTCTGGAAACACCATATATTTT
TRBV28	-	TRBJ2-1	TRBD1	CASSLKTGVVNEQFF	TGTGCCAGCAGTTTAAAGACAGGGGTGGTCAATGAGCAGTTCTTC
TRBV28	-	TRBJ1-5	-	CASSSGQPQHF	TGTGCCAGCAGTTCGGGTCAGCCCCAGCATTTT
TRBV30	-	TRBJ1-4	TRBD1	CACSRQEGQTSEKLFF	TGTGCCTGCTCACGTCAAGAGGGACAGACGAGCGAAAAACTGTTTTTT
TRBV5-5	-	TRBJ2-3	-	CASSLATTGTLDTQYF	TGTGCCAGCAGCTTGGCCACGACTGGTACTTTGGATACGCAGTATTTT
TRBV19	few	TRBJ2-7	TRBD2	CASSTAGLAGGYEQYF	TGTGCCAGTAGTACGGCTGGACTAGCGGGGGGGTACGAGCAGTACTTC
TRBV13	-	TRBJ2-5	-	CASQPLGVAVQETQYF	TGTGCCAGCCAGCCTCTCGGGGTAGCGGTACAAGAGACCCAGTACTTC
TRBV5-4	-	TRBJ2-5	-	CASSLQETQYF	TGTGCCAGCAGCCTCCAAGAGACCCAGTACTTC
TRBV19	-	TRBJ1-5	-	CASSIDDSGNQPQHF	TGTGCCAGTAGTATAGACGACAGTGGCAATCAGCCCCAGCATTTT
TRBV2	-	TRBJ1-2	-	CATRGGVNYGYTF	TGTGCCACCCGGGGGGGCGTGAACTATGGCTACACCTTC
TRBV7-2	-	TRBJ1-5	-	CASTTKLNQPQHF	TGTGCCAGCACCACGAAACTGAATCAGCCCCAGCATTTT
TRBV4-3	-	TRBJ2-1	TRBD2	CASSQDKNTAGGNEQFF	TGCGCCAGCAGCCAAGACAAGAATACCGCGGGGGGGAATGAGCAGTTCTTC
TRBV4-2	-	TRBJ2-6	-	CASSQDFSSGANVLTF	TGTGCCAGCAGCCAAGATTTCAGCTCTGGGGCCAACGTCCTGACTTTC
TRBV19	-	TRBJ1-5	TRBD1	CASSLGQLGNQPQHF	TGTGCCAGTAGCCTGGGACAGTTGGGCAATCAGCCCCAGCATTTT
TRBV4-1	-	TRBJ1-2	-	CASSQEFPSDLAF	TGCGCCAGCAGCCAAGAATTCCCATCAGATCTGGCCTTC
TRBV7-3	-	TRBJ1-3	TRBD1	CASSLGTVSSGNTIYF	TGTGCCAGCAGCTTAGGGACAGTGAGCTCTGGAAACACCATATATTTT
TRBV7-9	-	TRBJ2-1	-	CASSPSGVEQFF	TGTGCCAGCAGCCCCAGCGGCGTTGAGCAGTTCTTC
TRBV28	few	TRBJ2-7	TRBD1	CASRTNPGQGVEQYF	TGTGCCAGCAGGACTAACCCGGGACAGGGTGTCGAGCAGTACTTC
TRBV27	few	TRBJ2-7	-	CASTSFLTYEQYF	TGTGCCAGCACTTCGTTCCTTACCTACGAGCAGTACTTC